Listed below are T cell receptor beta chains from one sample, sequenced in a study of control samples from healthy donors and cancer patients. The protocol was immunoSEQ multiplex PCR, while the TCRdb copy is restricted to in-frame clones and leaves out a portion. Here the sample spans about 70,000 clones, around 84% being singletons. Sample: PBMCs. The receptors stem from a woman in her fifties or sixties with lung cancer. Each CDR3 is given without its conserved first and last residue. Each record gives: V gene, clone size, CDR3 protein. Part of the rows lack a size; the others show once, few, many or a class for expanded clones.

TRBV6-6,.,ASSYSKFRDNYEQY
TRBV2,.,ASKPTGSGYT
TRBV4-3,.,ASSQDMNTEAF
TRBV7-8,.,ASSLAGIGLNTEAF
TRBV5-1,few,ASSLLASGKSYEQY
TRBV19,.,ASSAGPGNQPQH
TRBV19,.,ASSTGRGEFRDTEAF
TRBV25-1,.,ASSGGLWEQY
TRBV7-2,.,ASSLAWDRILNYGYT
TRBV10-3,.,AIRDSPGQGPETQY
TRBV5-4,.,ASSLVSEETQY
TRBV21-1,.,ASSPPGQAYEQY
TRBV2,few,ASKSSQANTEAF
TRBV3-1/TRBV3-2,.,ASSRTGPPGELF
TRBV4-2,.,ASSRDLDNSGNTIY
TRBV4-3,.,ASSQEAERGEQF
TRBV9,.,ASSLDTGQWGGTGELF
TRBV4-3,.,ASTPGRQRTDTQY
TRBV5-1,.,ASSGTQTGELF
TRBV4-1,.,ASSLRDTHNYGYT
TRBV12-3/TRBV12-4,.,ASSRSTDTQY
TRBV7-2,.,ASSPQSGVYNEQF
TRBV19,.,ASSIRADTQY
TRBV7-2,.,ASSLTQNQPQH
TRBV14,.,ASSPLGQGRNIQY
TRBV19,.,ASSKDRGHEKLF
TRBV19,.,ASSPRQNSPLH
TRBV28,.,ASRGTRQGAYEQY
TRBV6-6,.,ASSWTRNTQY
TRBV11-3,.,ASSLVTALYNEQF
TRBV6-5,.,ASTDLTEAF
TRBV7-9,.,ASSLQGKMTEAF
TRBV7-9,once,ASSLVHRVNTEAF
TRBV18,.,ASSPQGAETQY
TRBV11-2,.,ASSLELAGVQETQY
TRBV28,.,ASSFIRGQTDTQY
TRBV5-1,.,ASSPEIAKNIQY
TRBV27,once,ASTSGGTFYEQY
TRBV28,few,ASTGTGILKTQY
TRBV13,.,ASSLGLGLAGGNEQF
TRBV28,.,ASSFSGGYEQF